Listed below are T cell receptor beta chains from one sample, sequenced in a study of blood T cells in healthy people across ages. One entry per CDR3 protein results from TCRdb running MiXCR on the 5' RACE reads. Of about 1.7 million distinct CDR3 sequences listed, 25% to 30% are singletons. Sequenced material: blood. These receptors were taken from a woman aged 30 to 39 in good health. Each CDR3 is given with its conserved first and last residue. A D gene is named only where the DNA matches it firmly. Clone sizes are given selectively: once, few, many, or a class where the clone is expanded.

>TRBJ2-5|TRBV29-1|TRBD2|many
CSGWGGQETQYF
TGCAGCGGCTGGGGGGGCCAAGAGACCCAGTACTTC
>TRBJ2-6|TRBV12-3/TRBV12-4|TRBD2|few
CASSSNSGGASGANVLTF
TGTGCCAGCAGCTCTAATAGCGGGGGGGCCTCTGGGGCCAACGTCCTGACTTTC
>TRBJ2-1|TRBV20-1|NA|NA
CSASTTIGEQFF
TGCAGTGCTAGTACCACGATAGGTGAGCAGTTCTTC
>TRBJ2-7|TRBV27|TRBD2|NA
CASSFSGSGDEQYF
TGTGCCAGCAGTTTTAGCGGGAGCGGGGACGAGCAGTACTTC
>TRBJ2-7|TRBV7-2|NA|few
CASSLEAITYEQYF
TGTGCCAGCAGCTTAGAGGCTATTACGTACGAGCAGTACTTC
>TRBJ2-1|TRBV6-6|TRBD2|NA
CASRPLAGGPGFF
TGTGCCAGCAGACCACTAGCGGGAGGGCCGGGGTTCTTC
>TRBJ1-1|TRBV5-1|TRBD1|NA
CVSSSYVTGTGVGNTEAFF
TGCGTCAGCAGCTCGTACGTAACCGGGACAGGGGTCGGGAACACTGAAGCTTTCTTT
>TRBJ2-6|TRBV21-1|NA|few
CASSSLRGTRASGANVLTF
TGTGCCAGCAGCTCCCTGAGGGGGACCCGGGCATCTGGGGCCAACGTCCTGACTTTC
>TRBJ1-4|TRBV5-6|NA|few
CASSSSPSGISEKLFF
TGTGCCAGCAGCTCCTCCCCTTCAGGGATTTCGGAAAAACTGTTTTTT
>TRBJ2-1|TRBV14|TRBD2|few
CASSQATAGGEQFF
TGTGCCAGCAGCCAAGCTACCGCGGGGGGGGAGCAGTTCTTC
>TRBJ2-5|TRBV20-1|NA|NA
CSAREGGWKTQYF
TGCAGTGCCAGAGAGGGGGGGTGGAAGACCCAGTACTTC
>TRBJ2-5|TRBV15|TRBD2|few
CATSRDPGAGESGETQYF
TGTGCCACCAGCAGAGATCCCGGAGCGGGAGAATCGGGTGAGACCCAGTACTTC
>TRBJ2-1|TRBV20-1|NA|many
CSAPPGGSSYNEQFF
TGCAGTGCCCCACCTGGGGGGAGCTCCTACAATGAGCAGTTCTTC
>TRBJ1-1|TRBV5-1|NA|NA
CASSTEPGNTEAFF
TGCGCCAGCAGCACTGAACCGGGGAACACTGAAGCTTTCTTT
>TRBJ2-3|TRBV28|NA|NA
CASNSIDTQYF
TGTGCCAGCAATTCAATAGATACGCAGTATTTT
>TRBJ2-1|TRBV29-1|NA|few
CSVEGINEQFF
TGCAGCGTTGAAGGAATTAATGAGCAGTTCTTC
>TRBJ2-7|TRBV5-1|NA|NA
CASGLGQRYEQYF
TGCGCCAGCGGCTTGGGACAACGTTACGAGCAGTACTTC
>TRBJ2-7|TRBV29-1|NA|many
CSVVETSYEQYF
TGCAGCGTTGTAGAGACTAGCTACGAGCAGTACTTC
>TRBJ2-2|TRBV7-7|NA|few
CASSLSGIGTGELFF
TGTGCCAGCAGCCTCTCCGGGATTGGCACCGGGGAGCTGTTTTTT
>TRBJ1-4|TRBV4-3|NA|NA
CASSPGSLEGEKLFF
TGCGCCAGCAGCCCAGGGTCCCTCGAAGGGGAAAAACTGTTTTTT
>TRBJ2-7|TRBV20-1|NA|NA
CSARDARNSYEQYF
TGCAGTGCTAGAGATGCGAGGAACTCCTACGAGCAGTACTTC
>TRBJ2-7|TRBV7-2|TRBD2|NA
CASSPPAGRGGRHEQYF
TGTGCCAGCAGCCCCCCCGCAGGGCGGGGGGGTAGACACGAGCAGTACTTC